This T cell receptor (beta chain) stems from a study of beta chain features in type 1 diabetes. The length of the CDR3 is 13 residues. V was shortened by 6 bases and J by 6 bases, with 11 bases between the two germline ends. From germline, CDR1 is SGHTA and CDR2 FQGNSA. The investigators reverse transcribed all of the isolated RNA, so they sequenced expressed TCRB transcripts. The data were produced by immunoSEQ multiplex PCR, yet TCRdb's version contains in-frame clones alone and is incomplete. The sample contains some 220,000 clones, under 13% of which appear only once. The sample taken for sequencing was central memory CD4+ T cells from blood. This receptor was identified in a man between 18 and 29 years old in good health. This rearrangement joins TRBV7-2 to TRBJ2-2; no definite D call. CDR3 protein: CASSFGTAGELFF. The CDR3 coding sequence is TGTGCCAGCAGTTTCGGTACCGCCGGGGAGCTGTTTTTT.